This entry is about one TCR beta chain. No antigen is known for it. The CDR3 is 18 amino acids. The V and J ends lost 1 base and 1 base respectively, with 17 bases between them. CDR1 and CDR2 from the germline V gene are SGHAT and FQDESV (reference sequence). Template switching added a universal primer binding site, and final cDNA carried unique molecular identifiers. One entry per CDR3 protein results from TCRdb running MiXCR on the 5' RACE reads. This table holds 500,000 to 700,000 distinct CDR3 sequences, just over 7% found once. The data originate from a study of identical twins. Study results and caveats: Weaker excess sharing between twins was seen in beta out-of-frame sequences.

These data were also filed under a second study, of yellow fever vaccine responses in identical twins. From that report: The authors reported partly convergent, partly personalized vaccine responses in identical twins.

The gene calls are TRBV11-1 and TRBJ2-1; a possible D gene is TRBD2 (6 bases). The sample consisted of PBMCs. This TCR was sampled from a young woman in good health. The CDR3 bases are TGTGCCAGCAGCTTAGGGCGTAGGGAGGCGAGGTCCTACAATGAGCAGTTCTTC. Protein product: CASSLGRREARSYNEQFF.